The 22 T cell receptor beta chains reported below all come from one sample, sequenced in a study of cytomegalovirus exposure and HLA in healthy donors. PCR amplification relied on 60 Vbeta primers (plus 13 Jbeta primers). Only in-frame clones appear in the TCRdb table, and some are missing; sequencing was by immunoSEQ multiplex PCR. The sample includes around 170,000 clones, 81% seen only once; the top ten take less than 4.5%. The sample consisted of PBMCs. The receptor set was obtained from a man aged 50 to 60 in good health and CMV-seronegative.

The CDR3 DNA sequence: TGTGCCAGCAGCCAGTCTAAGCCCCCCGGCGGAAAACTGTTTTTT. This encodes CASSQSKPPGGKLFF. The chain carries TRBV14 and TRBJ1-4; unclear D gene. Germline CDR1 is SGHDN and CDR2 is FVKESK. The V end lost 3 bases, the J end lost 10 bases, and 18 bases lay between the germline ends. The CDR3 runs to 15 residues.

The V gene is TRBV5-6, the J gene TRBJ1-1; D is ambiguous. The CDR3 loop spans 12 amino acids. Germline loops: CDR1 SGHDT, CDR2 YYEEEE. V lost 0 bases, J lost 7 bases, and 7 bases lay in between. The CDR3 here is CASSLVSGEAFF. The CDR3 coding sequence is TGTGCCAGCAGCTTGGTAAGCGGTGAAGCTTTCTTT.

This sequence joins TRBV7-2 and TRBJ1-3, with D possibly TRBD1 on 6 matching bases. CDR3 length: 13 residues. V lost 5 bases to trimming and J lost 8 bases, with 13 bases between them. Germline assignment: CDR1 SGHTA and CDR2 FQGNSA. The CDR3 sequence: CASSPKGGDTIYF. CDR3 bases: TGTGCCAGCAGCCCTAAGGGGGGGGACACCATATATTTT.

The chain links TRBV7-9 to TRBJ2-5; TRBD2 is a possible D gene (6 bases). Germline loops: CDR1 SEHNR, CDR2 FQNEAQ (reference sequence). The CDR3 covers 16 residues. The V and J ends lost 5 bases and 5 bases respectively, with 21 bases between them. CDR3 protein: CASSHPATYREETQYF. The CDR3 DNA is TGTGCCAGCAGCCACCCAGCCACATACCGGGAGGAGACCCAGTACTTC.

This chain joins TRBV2 and TRBJ1-5; tentative D call: TRBD1 (5 bases). Per the germline V gene, CDR1 is SNHLY and CDR2 is FYNNEI. Deletions cut 4 bases from V and 4 bases from J, with 8 bases between. There are 13 residues in the CDR3. The CDR3 nucleotides are TGTGCCAGCAGTGGACAGCCTAATCAGCCCCAGCATTTT. It encodes CASSGQPNQPQHF.

The chain carries TRBV7-9 and TRBJ1-2; a weak D match, TRBD1 (5 bases). The CDR3 sequence is 15 residues long. CDR1 is SEHNR, CDR2 FQNEAQ, per germline (reference sequence). Trimming took off 2 bases at V and 11 bases at J, with 21 bases between the two ends. The CDR3 nucleotides are TGTGCCAGCAGCTTAATTGAACCCGGCAGGGTGCGTTACACCTTC. Amino acids: CASSLIEPGRVRYTF.

The V gene is TRBV6-1, the J gene TRBJ1-5; 8 positions agree with TRBD1. The CDR3 runs 14 residues. CDR1 MNHNS and CDR2 SASEGT come from the germline V gene. V lost 0 bases, J lost 7 bases, and 2 bases stayed unmatched. In nucleotides, the CDR3 is TGTGCCAGCAGTGAAGCGGGGACAGGCCAGCCCCAGCATTTT. Translated: CASSEAGTGQPQHF.

The rearrangement links TRBV5-5 to TRBJ2-5; D not certain. There are 13 residues in the CDR3. V lost 6 bases to trimming and J lost 1 base, with 10 bases between them. Per germline, CDR1 SGHKS and CDR2 YYEKEE (reference sequence). This CDR3 reads CASTPGLQETQYF. The DNA of the CDR3 is TGTGCCAGCACCCCTGGGCTCCAAGAGACCCAGTACTTC.

This clone was detected only once. The chain uses TRBV6-5 and TRBJ2-7; 12 nucleotides agree with TRBD1. V gave up 2 bases and J gave up 2 bases; unmatched junction bases: 1. CDR1 is MNHEY and CDR2 is SVGAGI in the germline V gene. The CDR3 totals 15 residues. CDR3 nucleotide sequence: TGTGCCAGCAGTTACAGGGACAGGGGGCCCTACGAGCAGTACTTC. Translating gives CASSYRDRGPYEQYF.

The chain links TRBV4-3 to TRBJ1-5, with D unresolved. The CDR3 has 13 amino acids. V lost 4 bases to trimming and J lost 10 bases, with 14 bases between them. Germline V gives CDR1 LGHNA, CDR2 YSLEER. Here the CDR3 DNA reads TGCGCCAGCAGCCGAAGGCCGGAGGACCCCCAGCATTTT. Its translation is CASSRRPEDPQHF.

The chain is built from TRBV4-2 and TRBJ1-4; D gene uncertain. CDR1 LGHNA and CDR2 YNFKEQ come from the germline V gene. This CDR3 spans 11 amino acids. The germline V and J ends were trimmed by 4 bases and 12 bases, with 9 bases remaining between them. As DNA, the CDR3 is TGTGCCAGCAGCCGAGGTCTGGAACTGTTTTTT. Translated, it gives CASSRGLELFF.

The V gene is TRBV10-3, the J gene TRBJ1-2, with 10 bases matching TRBD1. The CDR3 length is 11 residues. Trimming cost V 9 bases and J 8 bases; bases outside gene matches: 3. Germline V CDR1 and CDR2: ENHRY, SYGVKD. This CDR3 is CAIGTGEGYTF. The CDR3 DNA reads as TGTGCCATTGGGACAGGGGAAGGCTACACCTTC.

The chain combines TRBV27 with TRBJ2-7; TRBD2 is a possible D gene (5 bases). CDR1 is MNHEY and CDR2 is SMNVEV in the germline V gene (reference sequence). V was clipped by 2 bases and J by 2 bases, with 25 bases between them. The CDR3 has 19 residues. The CDR3 DNA is TGTGCCAGCAGTTTAAGATTCCCGGGTCGGGATTTCCCAGCCTACGAGCAGTACTTC. It translates to CASSLRFPGRDFPAYEQYF.

This chain connects TRBV15 to TRBJ2-3, with 9 positions matching TRBD2. V lost 7 bases, J lost 3 bases, and 5 bases stayed unmatched. Germline CDR1 is LNHNV and CDR2 is YYDKDF (reference sequence). This CDR3 is built from 14 residues. Here the CDR3 reads CATKAGGPTDTQYF. The CDR3 bases are TGTGCCACCAAGGCGGGGGGGCCAACAGATACGCAGTATTTT.

The chain recombines TRBV2 with TRBJ2-7, with 7 bases fitting TRBD1. The CDR3 sequence is 15 residues long. CDR1 and CDR2 (germline): SNHLY, FYNNEI. J was trimmed by 1 base and V by 6 bases; bases with no gene match: 9. This chain's CDR3 is CASRYGQVGSYEQYF. DNA of the CDR3: TGTGCCAGCAGGTACGGACAGGTCGGGTCCTACGAGCAGTACTTC.

This clone was seen more than once but under ten times. This chain's CDR3 is CASSEYRGPTTNEKLFF. Written as DNA, the CDR3 is TGTGCCAGCTCCGAATACAGGGGCCCTACAACTAATGAAAAACTGTTTTTT. The rearrangement joins TRBV18 to TRBJ1-4; TRBD1 aligns across 7 bases. Looked up from germline, CDR1 is KGHSH and CDR2 is LQKENI. J gave up 0 bases and V 6 bases, and 10 bases lay outside the gene matches. The CDR3 loop spans 17 amino acids.

In this sample, this clone turned up once. V is TRBV28 and J is TRBJ2-7; no firm D call. Germline CDR1 is MDHEN and CDR2 is SYDVKM. This CDR3 comprises 14 residues. The ends were cut back, 4 bases at V and 0 bases at J, with 10 bases in the middle. As DNA, the CDR3 is TGTGCCAGCAGTTCCCCGACAAGCTCCTACGAGCAGTACTTC. The encoded protein is CASSSPTSSYEQYF.

CDR3 protein: CASAMNTEAFF. Written as DNA, the CDR3 is TGTGCCAGCGCGATGAACACTGAAGCTTTCTTT. The chain links TRBV25-1 to TRBJ1-1; D is undetermined. This CDR3 has 11 residues. The V and J ends lost 8 bases and 0 bases respectively, with 4 bases between them. The germline V gene encodes CDR1 MGHDK and CDR2 SYGVNS.

The CDR3 region has the DNA TGTGCCAGCAGCTTAACGGAGGGCAATCAGCCCCAGCATTTT. Its translation: CASSLTEGNQPQHF. This chain links TRBV7-6 with TRBJ1-5; D is ambiguous. Per germline, CDR1 SGHVS and CDR2 FNYEAQ. The CDR3 has 14 amino acids. V lost 2 bases, J lost 2 bases, and 7 bases lay in between.

The rearrangement links TRBV29-1 to TRBJ1-2; unclear D gene. The CDR3 is 13 amino acids. The V gene lost 0 bases and the J gene lost 7 bases, with 12 bases spanning the gap. Germline loops: CDR1 SQVTM, CDR2 ANQGSEA. CDR3 sequence reads: CSVEDLAGRGYTF. The CDR3 coding sequence is TGCAGCGTTGAAGATCTGGCAGGCCGTGGCTACACCTTC.

The chain links TRBV7-9 to TRBJ1-4; D unresolved. The CDR3 runs 14 residues. Looked up from germline, CDR1 is SEHNR and CDR2 is FQNEAQ (reference sequence). V was pared by 2 bases and J by 0 bases, with 4 bases between. CDR3 region: CASSLYATNEKLFF. CDR3 bases: TGTGCCAGCAGCTTATATGCAACTAATGAAAAACTGTTTTTT.

As to this clone: At the DNA level, this CDR3 is encoded by other sequences in the same sample as well. The chain joins TRBV7-2 to TRBJ2-7; possible D gene TRBD2, 6 bases. Germline-derived CDR1 and CDR2 are SGHTA and FQGNSA. CDR3 length equals 15 residues. Trimming took off 3 bases at V and 1 base at J, with 13 bases between the two ends. CDR3 sequence: CASSLWRGASYEQYF. The CDR3 DNA sequence: TGTGCCAGCAGCTTGTGGAGGGGTGCGTCCTACGAGCAGTACTTC.